In its sample, the clone carrying this T cell receptor beta chain was seen once. Deletions cut 6 bases from V and 0 bases from J, with 9 bases between. Germline values: CDR1 MNHEY, CDR2 SVGAGI. The CDR3 covers 14 residues. Division of CD4+ cells produced a CD45RA+ naive subset and a CD45RA-negative memory subset. This specimen comes from a study of shared clonotypes between healthy human individuals. Replicate sorted-subset PCRs were loaded with around 200 ng DNA, about 30,000 T cell genomes. Measured with immunoSEQ multiplex PCR; TCRdb has only the in-frame clones, and not every one. The sample lists about 1.5 million clones; 98% were seen once.

The V gene is TRBV6-5, the J gene TRBJ1-3; D gene unclear. The TCR originated in a man aged 30 to 39 in good health. Sequencing was carried out using naive CD4+ T cells sorted from blood. Indicated subset: CD45RA+ positively selected. This CDR3 reads CASRFRPSGNTIYF. The CDR3 DNA reads as TGTGCCAGCAGGTTCCGACCCTCTGGAAACACCATATATTTT.